This entry concerns a single T cell receptor (beta chain). Antigen unknown. CDR1 LGHNT and CDR2 FRNRAP come from the germline V gene. The V gene end was trimmed by 3 bases and the J gene end by 2 bases; junction bases not matched to a gene: 8. The CDR3 spans 16 residues. The protocol was immunoSEQ multiplex PCR, while the TCRdb copy is restricted to in-frame clones and leaves out a portion. This table holds 45,000 to 65,000 clones, roughly 90% found once. These data belong to a study of OX40 agonist ivuxolimab in advanced cancers. At the level of the study: Males comprised 82.7% of the group, whose mean age was roughly 64 years (range roughly 20 to 85).

Study results and caveats: Expanded clones tended on average to be more numerous among CD8+ T cells than CD4+.

The rearrangement joins TRBV12-5 to TRBJ2-5; 8 bases line up with TRBD2. The starting material was CD4+ or CD8+ T cells sorted from blood, obtained in a trial of the OX40 agonist ivuxolimab. The sequence came from an adult with an advanced solid tumor such as melanoma, head and neck, liver or kidney cancer. CDR3 protein: CASGFATGGRQETQYF. The CDR3 nucleotides read TGTGCTAGTGGTTTTGCAACGGGGGGGAGACAAGAGACCCAGTACTTC. Looking up the rest from reference TRBV12-5 and TRBJ2-5 gives the full variable domain: DARVTQTPRHKVTEMGQEVTMRCQPILGHNTVFWYRQTMMQGLELLAYFRNRAPLDDSGMPKDRFSAEMPDATLATLKIQPSEPRDSAVYFCASGFATGGRQETQYFGPGTRLLVL.